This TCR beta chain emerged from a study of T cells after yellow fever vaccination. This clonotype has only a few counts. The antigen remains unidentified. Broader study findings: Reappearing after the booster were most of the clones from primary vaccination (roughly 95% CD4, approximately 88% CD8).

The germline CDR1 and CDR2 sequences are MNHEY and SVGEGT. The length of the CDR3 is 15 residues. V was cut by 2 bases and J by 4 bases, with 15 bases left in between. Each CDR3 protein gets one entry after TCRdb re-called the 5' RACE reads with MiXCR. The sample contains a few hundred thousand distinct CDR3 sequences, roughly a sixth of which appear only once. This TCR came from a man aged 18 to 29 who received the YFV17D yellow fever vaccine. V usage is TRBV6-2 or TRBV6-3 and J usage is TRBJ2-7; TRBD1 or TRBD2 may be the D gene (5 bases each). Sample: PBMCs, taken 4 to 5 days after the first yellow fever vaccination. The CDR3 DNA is TGTGCCAGCAGTTACCCACCTGGGGGTGAATACGAGCAGTACTTC. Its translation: CASSYPPGGEYEQYF.